Below, one TCR beta chain is given with its context. Its antigen remains unknown. Every sorted population was more than 98% pure. Expressed TCRB transcripts were sequenced because the isolated RNA had all been reverse transcribed beforehand. Profiled with immunoSEQ multiplex PCR; TCRdb holds only in-frame clones, not every one. The sample holds 360,000 or so clones, 15% to 20% seen once. The CDR3 loop spans 14 amino acids. V was pared by 4 bases and J by 3 bases, with 6 bases of the junction left unmatched. Per germline, CDR1 SGHTA and CDR2 FQGNSA. The data were obtained in a study of beta chain features in type 1 diabetes. Study findings and constraints: Type 1 diabetes patients had TCRB CDR3s that were shorter (moderately but significantly so) in all four CD4+ subsets. Researchers caution that PCR might favor shorter templates, equally among patients and controls. Reduced insertions and increased deletions marked VDJ junctions in type 1 diabetes patients.

Source material: naive CD4+ T cells from blood. The receptor comes from a woman between 18 and 30 years old in good health. The rearrangement uses TRBV7-2 and TRBJ2-7; 7 bases agree with TRBD1. The CDR3 sequence: CASSSQTGSYEQYF. CDR3 coding DNA: TGTGCCAGCAGCTCTCAGACAGGGAGCTACGAGCAGTACTTC. The full variable domain, with the rest looked up from reference TRBV7-2 and TRBJ2-7, is GAGVSQSPSNKVTEKGKDVELRCDPISGHTALYWYRQSLGQGLEFLIYFQGNSAPDKSGLPSDRFSAERTGGSVSTLTIQRTQQEDSAVYLCASSSQTGSYEQYFGPGTRLTVT.